Detailed here is one T cell receptor beta chain. These data come from a study of blood T cell repertoires in COVID-19. Sequencing was performed with immunoSEQ multiplex PCR; in TCRdb, only in-frame clones are kept and a portion is missing. The data show around 370,000 clones, 75% to 90% seen once. Input material: peripheral blood. This TCR was recovered from a woman aged 45-60 years with COVID-19, enrolled during active disease.

Written as DNA, the CDR3 is TGTGCCAGCAGTCGACACCCGAACTATGGCTACACCTTC. Amino acid sequence: CASSRHPNYGYTF. The V gene is TRBV6-2 or TRBV6-3, the J gene TRBJ1-2; D is unresolved. From germline, CDR1 is MNHEY and CDR2 SVGEGT. The V end lost 5 bases, the J end lost 2 bases, and 9 bases lay between the germline ends. The CDR3 is 13 residues long.